The clone carrying this TCR beta chain was detected many times. Its target is unknown. Amplification of TCR beta CDR3 regions used RNA transcripts. HTBI primers primed a first-round RT-PCR, and a second-round multiplex PCR followed. TCRdb fed the multiplex PCR reads into MiXCR, producing one record per CDR3 protein. Among around 660,000 distinct CDR3 sequences, roughly 41% were seen once, and the ten largest hold under 3.5%. The data derive from a study of Graves' ophthalmopathy and Graves' hyperthyroidism. Fresh peripheral blood, roughly 10 ml, was the PBMC source. Trimming took off 6 bases at V and 3 bases at J, with 11 bases between the two ends. Germline assignment: CDR1 MGHDK and CDR2 SYGVNS. The CDR3 has 13 residues. Study outcomes and limitations: A majority of expanded thyroid clonotypes exceeding 0.001 frequency were likewise present in blood.

The chain employs TRBV25-1 and TRBJ1-1; weak D call: TRBD1 (5 bases). The sample consisted of peripheral blood. This TCR was recovered from an adult man with Graves' ophthalmopathy. DNA of the CDR3: TGTGCCAGCAGACCGGGGGGTGACACTGAAGCTTTCTTT. Its protein product is CASRPGGDTEAFF.